This T cell receptor (beta chain) comes out of a study of spatial heterogeneity in lung cancer. Overall study context: In the raw reads, each unique TCR and UMI combination was present more than ten times on average.

Time point indicated: sample taken at primary tumor resection. Extraction of whole RNA from tumor, nontumor lung or frozen PBMC preceded unsorted sequencing. V was pared by 5 bases and J by 10 bases, with 12 bases of the junction left unmatched. The germline V gene has CDR1 MDHEN and CDR2 SYDVKM. CDR3 length: 14 amino acids. TCRdb analysed the 5' RACE reads with MiXCR anew, one entry per CDR3 protein. There are around 14,000 distinct CDR3 sequences in the sample; around 3.3% occur only once, and 9.8% lies in the top ten. This clonotype was detected ten times or more. For a library built for alpha chains, this beta chain is a stray read; little rests on its size.

This TCR was sampled from a male donor with early-stage non-small cell lung cancer. Material: normal lung tissue next to the tumor, obtained at surgery. The chain is built from TRBV28 and TRBJ1-1, with 8 bases matching TRBD1. The CDR3 is CASSTPQGADRAFF. The CDR3 DNA sequence: TGTGCCAGCAGTACCCCCCAGGGGGCTGATCGAGCTTTCTTT.